What follows describes a single T cell receptor beta chain. The germline V gene has CDR1 SGHDT and CDR2 YYEEEE. Trimming left V 2 bases short and J 4 bases short, with 16 bases between. The CDR3 is 17 residues long. This specimen belongs to a study of T-cell memory formation after mild COVID-19. Overall study context: Among the donors, TCR clusters were largely specific to each donor.

Via MiXCR, TCRdb re-called the 5' RACE reads, giving one row per CDR3 protein. This table has about 470,000 distinct CDR3 sequences, more than 20% appearing once. The origin of this receptor is an adult woman who had mild COVID-19 (a few samples of this study predate the infection). Cell type and time point are not known. Sequencing was carried out using PBMCs or a T cell subset sorted from them (not recorded which). V is TRBV5-6 and J is TRBJ2-6, with D maybe TRBD1 (6 bases). The CDR3 loop is CASSFIRDMTGANVLTF. CDR3 bases: TGTGCCAGCAGCTTTATCCGGGACATGACCGGGGCCAACGTCCTGACTTTC. Drawing the rest from reference TRBV5-6 and TRBJ2-6, the complete variable domain is DAGVTQSPTHLIKTRGQQVTLRCSPKSGHDTVSWYQQALGQGPQFIFQYYEEEERQRGNFPDRFSGHQFPNYSSELNVNALLLGDSALYLCASSFIRDMTGANVLTFGAGSRLTVL.